Each of the 13 T cell receptor beta chains below was sequenced from the same sample in a study of blood T cells in healthy people across ages. Alongside a J-beta primer mix, a sample-barcoded 5' primer served in a second PCR lasting about 7 to 11 cycles. TCRdb processed the 5' RACE reads anew with MiXCR; each CDR3 protein has one entry. The table has about 930,000 distinct CDR3 sequences, approximately 32% seen once. These data are also associated with another study on T cells of mothers and their children.

The sample was blood. The receptor set was obtained from a woman in her 40s in good health.

The gene calls are TRBV28 and TRBJ1-2; tentative D call: TRBD1 (5 bases). The V and J ends lost 5 bases and 7 bases respectively, with 26 bases between them. This CDR3 contains 17 residues. Germline loops: CDR1 MDHEN, CDR2 SYDVKM. The DNA for the CDR3 is TGTGCCAGCAGTCACCTGGGGCTACGACGTAATCTAGGTGGCTACACCTTC. Translating gives CASSHLGLRRNLGGYTF.

This clonotype was detected a few times. The genes are TRBV3-1 and TRBJ2-7; the D gene could be TRBD1 or TRBD2 (5 bases each). Trimming took 3 bases from V and 0 from J, leaving 12 bases between them. The germline CDR1 and CDR2 sequences are LGHDT and YNNKEL (reference sequence). The CDR3 is made up of 15 amino acids. CDR3 nucleotides: TGTGCCAGCAGCCATGAGGGGCTCAACTCCTACGAGCAGTACTTC. This translates into CASSHEGLNSYEQYF.

This clonotype was counted at least ten times. V usage is TRBV5-5 and J usage is TRBJ1-5; D remains unclear. The germline V gene encodes CDR1 SGHKS and CDR2 YYEKEE (reference sequence). The CDR3 has 14 amino acids. Trimming cost V 0 bases and J 3 bases, with 7 bases left between them. DNA for the CDR3: TGTGCCAGCAGCTTGGGGCAGGCCAATCAGCCCCAGCATTTT. Protein product: CASSLGQANQPQHF.

CDR3 nucleotides: TGTGCCAGCAGCGCCAGCGGGGGGGCCATAAATGAGCAGTTCTTC. It yields the protein CASSASGGAINEQFF. This chain uses TRBV9 with TRBJ2-1; 10 nucleotides align to TRBD2. Germline-derived CDR1 and CDR2 are SGDLS and YYNGEE. The CDR3 is 15 amino acids. Losses at the gene ends were 3 bases for V and 7 bases for J; bases not matched to a gene: 7.

In its sample, this clonotype was seen a few times. This rearrangement joins TRBV7-3 to TRBJ2-7; possible D gene TRBD2, 7 bases. CDR1 SGHTA and CDR2 FQGTGA come from the germline V gene. The V end lost 4 bases, the J end lost 2 bases, and 15 bases lay between the germline ends. CDR3 size: 15 residues. The CDR3 sequence is CASSSGGTPPYEQYF. CDR3 nucleotides: TGTGCCAGCAGCTCCGGGGGGACACCACCCTACGAGCAGTACTTC. Full variable domain (rest looked up from reference TRBV7-3 and TRBJ2-7): GAGVSQTPSNKVTEKGKYVELRCDPISGHTALYWYRQSLGQGPEFLIYFQGTGAADDSGLPNDRFFAVRPEGSVSTLKIQRTERGDSAVYLCASSSGGTPPYEQYFGPGTRLTVT.

This clonotype has a count of ten or more. The chain is built from TRBV29-1 and TRBJ2-4; D may be TRBD1 (5 bases). The germline V gene has CDR1 SQVTM and CDR2 ANQGSEA. The CDR3 length is 13 residues. V was trimmed by 3 bases and J by 8 bases, leaving 14 bases between them. The CDR3 DNA follows: TGCAGCGTTGAGTCCACAGGCGCAGACATTCAGTACTTC. Translating it yields CSVESTGADIQYF.

The J gene is TRBJ1-5, the V gene TRBV28; D not certain. Trimming took 1 base from V and 12 from J, leaving 16 bases between them. This CDR3 region has 14 residues. Germline CDR1 is MDHEN and CDR2 is SYDVKM. CDR3: CASSLLGGVRDQHF. The CDR3 nucleotides are TGTGCCAGCAGTTTATTGGGTGGGGTTAGGGACCAGCATTTT. The full variable domain, in which reference TRBV28 and TRBJ1-5 provide the parts outside the CDR3, is DVKVTQSSRYLVKRTGEKVFLECVQDMDHENMFWYRQDPGLGLRLIYFSYDVKMKEKGDIPEGYSVSREKKERFSLILESASTNQTSMYLCASSLLGGVRDQHFGDGTRLSIL.

In its sample, this clonotype was seen a few times. The gene calls are TRBV12-3 or TRBV12-4 and TRBJ1-2, with 12 bases that match TRBD1. V lost 3 bases and J lost 6; bases outside the gene matches: 5. The CDR3 contains 15 residues. The CDR3 coding sequence is TGTGCCAGCAGTTTCCTCGGGACAGGGGGCGATGGCTACACCTTC. It specifies CASSFLGTGGDGYTF.

This clonotype was counted a few times. The rearrangement joins TRBV2 to TRBJ2-7; 7 bases map to TRBD2. Looked up from germline, CDR1 is SNHLY and CDR2 is FYNNEI. The V gene end was trimmed by 10 bases and the J gene end by 3 bases; junction bases not matched to a gene: 6. There are 12 residues in the CDR3. The CDR3 protein is CATKWGGYEQYF. DNA for the CDR3: TGTGCCACCAAGTGGGGGGGCTACGAGCAGTACTTC.

This clonotype was counted ten times or more. The rearrangement uses TRBV29-1 and TRBJ1-2, with D perhaps TRBD1 (6 bases). V lost 4 bases to trimming and J lost 10 bases, with 22 bases between them. CDR1 is SQVTM, CDR2 ANQGSEA, per germline. This CDR3 has 14 amino acids. The CDR3 spells CSVGDSVQGISYTF. The CDR3 coding sequence is TGCAGCGTTGGTGACTCAGTTCAGGGGATTTCCTACACCTTC.

The chain recombines TRBV20-1 with TRBJ2-5, with D tentatively TRBD2 (6 bases). CDR3 length: 15 amino acids. V lost 0 bases and J 1 base, leaving 12 bases between the germline ends. CDR1 DFQATT and CDR2 SNEGSKA come from the germline V gene (reference sequence). The CDR3 sequence is CSARDGGRSQETQYF. CDR3 bases: TGCAGTGCTAGAGATGGAGGGCGGTCCCAAGAGACCCAGTACTTC.

The CDR3: CAWKVLVEAFF. The CDR3 bases are TGTGCCTGGAAAGTCTTGGTTGAAGCTTTCTTT. V usage is TRBV30 and J usage is TRBJ1-1; D call uncertain. The CDR3 runs to 11 residues. CDR1 and CDR2 (germline): GTSNPN, SVGIG (reference sequence). V was pared by 4 bases and J by 7 bases, with 10 bases between. Combining the CDR3 with reference TRBV30 and TRBJ1-1 gives the whole variable domain SQTIHQWPATLVQPVGSPLSLECTVEGTSNPNLYWYRQAAGRGLQLLFYSVGIGQISSEVPQNLSASRPQDRQFILSSKKLLLSDSGFYLCAWKVLVEAFFGQGTRLTVV.

This chain joins TRBV7-3 and TRBJ2-5; D is possibly TRBD1 (7 bases). Trimming removed 5 bases from V and 5 bases from J, with 18 bases in between. There are 15 residues in the CDR3. Germline CDR1 reads SGHTA; CDR2 reads FQGTGA. In DNA form, the CDR3 reads TGTGCCAGCAGCCGTACCGGGGGACAGAAGGAGACCCAGTACTTC. Translating gives CASSRTGGQKETQYF.